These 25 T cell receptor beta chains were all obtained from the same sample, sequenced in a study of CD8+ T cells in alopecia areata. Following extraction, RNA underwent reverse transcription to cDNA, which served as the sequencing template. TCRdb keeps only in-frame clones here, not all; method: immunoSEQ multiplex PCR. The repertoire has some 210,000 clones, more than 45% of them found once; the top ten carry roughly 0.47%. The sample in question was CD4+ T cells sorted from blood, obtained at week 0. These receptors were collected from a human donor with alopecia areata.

The CDR3 DNA sequence: TGCAGCGTTGTAGAGAACTATGGCTACACCTTC. Protein product: CSVVENYGYTF. The gene calls are TRBV29-1 and TRBJ1-2; D ambiguous. In germline, CDR1 is SQVTM, CDR2 ANQGSEA. With 4 bases removed from V and 2 bases from J, the gap between germline ends came to 5 bases. This CDR3 has 11 amino acids.

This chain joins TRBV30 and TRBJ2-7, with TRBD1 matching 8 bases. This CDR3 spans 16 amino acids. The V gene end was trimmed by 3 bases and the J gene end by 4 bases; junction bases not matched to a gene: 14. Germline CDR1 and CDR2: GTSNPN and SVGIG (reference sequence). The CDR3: CAWRSLVGQGWYEQYF. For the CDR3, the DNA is TGTGCCTGGAGGAGTCTGGTCGGACAGGGTTGGTACGAGCAGTACTTC.

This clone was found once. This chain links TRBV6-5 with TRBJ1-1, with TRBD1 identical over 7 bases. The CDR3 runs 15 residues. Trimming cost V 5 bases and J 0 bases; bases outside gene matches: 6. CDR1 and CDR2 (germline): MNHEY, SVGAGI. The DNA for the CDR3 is TGTGCCAGCAGTAGGGGACAGCCACTGAACACTGAAGCTTTCTTT. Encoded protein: CASSRGQPLNTEAFF.

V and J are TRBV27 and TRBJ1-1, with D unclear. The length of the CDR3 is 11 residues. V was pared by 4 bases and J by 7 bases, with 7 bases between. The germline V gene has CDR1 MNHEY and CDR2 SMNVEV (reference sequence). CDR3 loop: CASSWAGEAFF. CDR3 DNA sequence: TGTGCCAGCAGTTGGGCGGGTGAAGCTTTCTTT.

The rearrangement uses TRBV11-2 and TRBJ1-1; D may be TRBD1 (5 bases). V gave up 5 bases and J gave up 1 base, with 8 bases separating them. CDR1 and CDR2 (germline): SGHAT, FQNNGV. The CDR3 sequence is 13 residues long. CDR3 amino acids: CASSTQGNTEAFF. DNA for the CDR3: TGTGCCAGCAGCACCCAGGGGAACACTGAAGCTTTCTTT. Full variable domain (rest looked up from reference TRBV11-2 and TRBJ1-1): EAGVAQSPRYKIIEKRQSVAFWCNPISGHATLYWYQQILGQGPKLLIQFQNNGVVDDSQLPKDRFSAERLKGVDSTLKIQPAKLEDSAVYLCASSTQGNTEAFFGQGTRLTVV.

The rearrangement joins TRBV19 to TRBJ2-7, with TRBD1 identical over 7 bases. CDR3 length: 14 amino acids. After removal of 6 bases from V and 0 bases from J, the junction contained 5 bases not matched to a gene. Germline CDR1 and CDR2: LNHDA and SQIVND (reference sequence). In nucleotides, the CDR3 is TGTGCCAGTAGCCTACAGGGGAGCTCCTACGAGCAGTACTTC. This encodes CASSLQGSSYEQYF.

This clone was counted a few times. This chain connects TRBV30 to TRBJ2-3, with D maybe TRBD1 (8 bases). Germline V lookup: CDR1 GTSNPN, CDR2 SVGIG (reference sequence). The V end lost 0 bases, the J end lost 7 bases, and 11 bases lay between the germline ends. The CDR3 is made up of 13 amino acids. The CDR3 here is CAWSVQGGYTQYF. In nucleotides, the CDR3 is TGTGCCTGGAGTGTACAGGGGGGGTATACGCAGTATTTT.

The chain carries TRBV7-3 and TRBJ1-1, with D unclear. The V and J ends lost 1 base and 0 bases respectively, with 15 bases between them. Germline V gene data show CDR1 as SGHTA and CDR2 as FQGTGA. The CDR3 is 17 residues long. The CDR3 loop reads CASSLMSAQVMNTEAFF. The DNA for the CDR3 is TGTGCCAGCAGCTTAATGTCAGCCCAAGTTATGAACACTGAAGCTTTCTTT.

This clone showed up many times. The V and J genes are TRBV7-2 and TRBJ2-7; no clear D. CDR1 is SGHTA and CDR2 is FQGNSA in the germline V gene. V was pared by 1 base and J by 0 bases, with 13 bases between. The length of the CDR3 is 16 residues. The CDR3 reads CASSLVGGMSSYEQYF. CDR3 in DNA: TGTGCCAGCAGCTTAGTGGGCGGAATGAGCTCCTACGAGCAGTACTTC.

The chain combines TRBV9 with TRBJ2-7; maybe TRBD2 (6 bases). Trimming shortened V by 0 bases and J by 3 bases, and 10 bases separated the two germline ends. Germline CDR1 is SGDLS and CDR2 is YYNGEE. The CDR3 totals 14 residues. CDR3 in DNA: TGTGCCAGCAGCGTAGAGTGGCGGGGCTACGAGCAGTACTTC. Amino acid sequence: CASSVEWRGYEQYF.

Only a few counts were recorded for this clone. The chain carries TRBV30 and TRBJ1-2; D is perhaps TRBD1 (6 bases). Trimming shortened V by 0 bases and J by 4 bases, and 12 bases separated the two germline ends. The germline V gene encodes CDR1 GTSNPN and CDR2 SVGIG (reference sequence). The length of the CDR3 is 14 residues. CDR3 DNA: TGTGCCTGGAGTGTAGAGGGGGATCTCTATGGCTACACCTTC. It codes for CAWSVEGDLYGYTF. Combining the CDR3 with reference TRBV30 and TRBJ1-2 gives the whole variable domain SQTIHQWPATLVQPVGSPLSLECTVEGTSNPNLYWYRQAAGRGLQLLFYSVGIGQISSEVPQNLSASRPQDRQFILSSKKLLLSDSGFYLCAWSVEGDLYGYTFGSGTRLTVV.

The CDR3 here is CASSLARPGKLFF. Here the CDR3 DNA reads TGTGCCAGCAGCTTAGCCCGCCCTGGAAAACTGTTTTTT. The chain links TRBV7-9 to TRBJ1-4; D is undetermined. Trimming removed 0 bases at V and 10 bases at J, with 9 bases between. This CDR3 has 13 amino acids. Germline loops: CDR1 SEHNR, CDR2 FQNEAQ (reference sequence).

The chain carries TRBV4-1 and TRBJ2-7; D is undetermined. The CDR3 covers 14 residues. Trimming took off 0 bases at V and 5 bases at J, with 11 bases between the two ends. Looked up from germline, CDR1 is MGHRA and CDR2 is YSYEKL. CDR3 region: CASSQDSERHEQYF. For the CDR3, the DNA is TGCGCCAGCAGCCAAGACTCAGAGAGACACGAGCAGTACTTC.

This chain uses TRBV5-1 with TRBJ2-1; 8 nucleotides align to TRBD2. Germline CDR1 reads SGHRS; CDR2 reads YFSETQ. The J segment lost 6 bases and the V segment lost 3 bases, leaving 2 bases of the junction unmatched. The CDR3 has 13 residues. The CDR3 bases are TGCGCCAGCAGCTCCACTAGCGGCAATGAGCAGTTCTTC. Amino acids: CASSSTSGNEQFF.

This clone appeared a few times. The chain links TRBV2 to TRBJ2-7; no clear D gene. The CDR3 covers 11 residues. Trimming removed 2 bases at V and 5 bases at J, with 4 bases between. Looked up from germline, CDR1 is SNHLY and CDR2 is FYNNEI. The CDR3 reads CASSEPNEQYF. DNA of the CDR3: TGTGCCAGCAGTGAACCCAACGAGCAGTACTTC.

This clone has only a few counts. CDR3 sequence reads: CSVELGNTDTQYF. CDR3 coding DNA: TGCAGCGTTGAACTAGGGAACACAGATACGCAGTATTTT. This chain connects TRBV29-1 to TRBJ2-3, with D uncertain. The CDR3 is 13 amino acids. Trimming stripped 2 bases from V and 2 bases from J, with 8 bases between. The V gene's germline CDR1 is SQVTM and CDR2 ANQGSEA.

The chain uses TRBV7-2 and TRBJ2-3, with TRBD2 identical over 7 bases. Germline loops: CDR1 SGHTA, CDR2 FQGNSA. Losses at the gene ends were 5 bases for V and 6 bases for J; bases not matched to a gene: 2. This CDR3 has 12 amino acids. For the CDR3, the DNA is TGTGCCAGCAGCGGGGGAGGGGATACGCAGTATTTT. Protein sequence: CASSGGGDTQYF.

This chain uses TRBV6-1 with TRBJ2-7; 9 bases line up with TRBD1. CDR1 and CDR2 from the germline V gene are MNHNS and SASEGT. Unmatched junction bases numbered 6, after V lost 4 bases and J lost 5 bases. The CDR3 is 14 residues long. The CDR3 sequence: CASSGGQGKHEQYF. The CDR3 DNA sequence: TGTGCCAGCAGTGGGGGACAGGGCAAGCACGAGCAGTACTTC.

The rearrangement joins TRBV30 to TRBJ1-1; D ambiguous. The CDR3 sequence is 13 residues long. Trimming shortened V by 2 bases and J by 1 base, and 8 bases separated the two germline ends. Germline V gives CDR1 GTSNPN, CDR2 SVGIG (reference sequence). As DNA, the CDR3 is TGTGCCTGGAGTTTACGGGAGAACACTGAAGCTTTCTTT. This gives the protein CAWSLRENTEAFF.

The CDR3 DNA sequence: TGTGCCTGGGATGGACAGAGCTCTGGAAACACCATATATTTT. Translation: CAWDGQSSGNTIYF. The J gene is TRBJ1-3, the V gene TRBV30, with D possibly TRBD1 on 6 matching bases. In germline, CDR1 is GTSNPN, CDR2 SVGIG (reference sequence). V was clipped by 5 bases and J by 0 bases, with 11 bases between them. The CDR3 has 14 residues.

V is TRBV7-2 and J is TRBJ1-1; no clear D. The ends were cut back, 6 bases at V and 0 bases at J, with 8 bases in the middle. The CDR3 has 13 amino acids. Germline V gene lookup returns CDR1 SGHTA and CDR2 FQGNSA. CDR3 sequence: CASRRAMNTEAFF. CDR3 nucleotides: TGTGCCAGCAGGCGAGCCATGAACACTGAAGCTTTCTTT. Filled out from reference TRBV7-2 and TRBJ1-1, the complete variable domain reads GAGVSQSPSNKVTEKGKDVELRCDPISGHTALYWYRQSLGQGLEFLIYFQGNSAPDKSGLPSDRFSAERTGGSVSTLTIQRTQQEDSAVYLCASRRAMNTEAFFGQGTRLTVV.

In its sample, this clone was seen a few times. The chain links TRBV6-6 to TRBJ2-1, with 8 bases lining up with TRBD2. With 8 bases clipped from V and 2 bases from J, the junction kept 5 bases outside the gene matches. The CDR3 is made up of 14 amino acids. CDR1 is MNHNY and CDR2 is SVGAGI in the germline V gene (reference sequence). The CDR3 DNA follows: TGTGCCAGCCTGGAGCGGGAGACCTACAATGAGCAGTTCTTC. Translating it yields CASLERETYNEQFF.

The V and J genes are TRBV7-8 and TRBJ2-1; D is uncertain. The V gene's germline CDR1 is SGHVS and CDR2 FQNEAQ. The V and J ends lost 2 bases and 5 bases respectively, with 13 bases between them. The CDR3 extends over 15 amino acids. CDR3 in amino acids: CASSLKRITNNEQFF. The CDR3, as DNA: TGTGCCAGCAGCTTAAAGAGGATCACAAACAATGAGCAGTTCTTC.

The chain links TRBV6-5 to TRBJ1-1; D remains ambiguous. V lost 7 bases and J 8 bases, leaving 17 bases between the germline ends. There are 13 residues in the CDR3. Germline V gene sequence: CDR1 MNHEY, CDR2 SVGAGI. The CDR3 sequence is CASTPPVGNEAFF. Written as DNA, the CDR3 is TGTGCCAGCACCCCCCCGGTGGGGAACGAAGCTTTCTTT.

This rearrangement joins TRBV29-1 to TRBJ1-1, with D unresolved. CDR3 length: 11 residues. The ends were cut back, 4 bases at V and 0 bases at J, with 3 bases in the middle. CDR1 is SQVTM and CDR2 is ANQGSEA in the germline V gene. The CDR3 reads CSVAMNTEAFF. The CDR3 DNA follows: TGCAGCGTTGCAATGAACACTGAAGCTTTCTTT. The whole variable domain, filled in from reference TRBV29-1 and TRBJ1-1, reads SAVISQKPSRDICQRGTSLTIQCQVDSQVTMMFWYRQQPGQSLTLIATANQGSEATYESGFVIDKFPISRPNLTFSTLTVSNMSPEDSSIYLCSVAMNTEAFFGQGTRLTVV.